This T cell receptor beta chain was sequenced for a study of T-cell reconstitution after alpha-beta-depleted transplantation in children. Worth noting for this clonotype: The antigen is unknown.

Construction of the TCRbeta library involved unique molecular identifiers. TCRdb passed the PCR reads through MiXCR, listing each CDR3 protein once. Found here are just over 950,000 distinct CDR3 sequences, roughly 29% of them singletons; the top ten hold approximately 30%. Germline V gene data show CDR1 as MNHNS and CDR2 as SASEGT. This CDR3 region has 14 residues. V was pared by 6 bases and J by 3 bases, with 14 bases between. Study outcomes and limitations: At the one-year point after transplant, T-cell counts and TCRbeta diversity were found to come mostly from T cells that had been newly produced. Some patients' high day-60 TCRbeta diversity was attributed to recipient cells surviving conditioning. Reportedly, roughly two months post-transplant, alpha-beta T cells arose from several hundred expanded graft clones.

The TCR comes from a boy in the first two years of life who had a stem cell transplant for SCID, so the T cells may come from the graft donor. The V gene is TRBV6-1, the J gene TRBJ1-1, with D hard to call. The sequences come from PBMCs, mostly from graft donor cells, collected 360 days after TCRalphabeta/CD19-depleted stem cell transplant. CDR3 bases: TGTGCCAGCAGACTGCGGAGGAGACACACTGAAGCTTTCTTT. Amino acids: CASRLRRRHTEAFF.